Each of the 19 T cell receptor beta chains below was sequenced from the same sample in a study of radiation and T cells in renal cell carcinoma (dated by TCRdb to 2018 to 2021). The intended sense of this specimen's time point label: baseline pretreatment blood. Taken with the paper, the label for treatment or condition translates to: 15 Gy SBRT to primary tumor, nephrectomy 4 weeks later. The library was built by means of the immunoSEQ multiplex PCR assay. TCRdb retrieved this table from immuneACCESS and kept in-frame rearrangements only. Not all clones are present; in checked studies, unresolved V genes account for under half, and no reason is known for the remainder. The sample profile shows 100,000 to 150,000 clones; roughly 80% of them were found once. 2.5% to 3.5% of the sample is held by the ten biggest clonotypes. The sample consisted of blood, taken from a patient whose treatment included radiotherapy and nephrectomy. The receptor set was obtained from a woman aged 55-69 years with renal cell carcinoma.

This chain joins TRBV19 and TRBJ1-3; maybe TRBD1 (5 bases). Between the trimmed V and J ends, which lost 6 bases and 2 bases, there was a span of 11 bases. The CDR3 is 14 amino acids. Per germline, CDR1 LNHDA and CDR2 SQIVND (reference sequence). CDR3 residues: CASRPQGTGNTIYF. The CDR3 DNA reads TGTGCCAGTAGACCCCAGGGCACTGGAAACACCATATATTTT.

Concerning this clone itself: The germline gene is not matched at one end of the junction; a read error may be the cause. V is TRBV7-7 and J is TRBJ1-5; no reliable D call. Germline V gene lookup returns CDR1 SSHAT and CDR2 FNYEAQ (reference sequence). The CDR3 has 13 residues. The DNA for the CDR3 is TGTGCTAGCAGCGCTGGTAGGGATCAGCCCCAGCATTTT. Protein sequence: CASSAGRDQPQHF.

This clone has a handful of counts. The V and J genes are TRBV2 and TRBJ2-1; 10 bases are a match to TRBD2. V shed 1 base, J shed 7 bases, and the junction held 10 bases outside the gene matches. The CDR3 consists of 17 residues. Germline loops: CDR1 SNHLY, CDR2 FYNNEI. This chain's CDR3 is CASSEGWSGRAVNEQFF. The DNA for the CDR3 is TGTGCCAGCAGTGAAGGCTGGAGCGGGAGGGCCGTGAATGAGCAGTTCTTC.

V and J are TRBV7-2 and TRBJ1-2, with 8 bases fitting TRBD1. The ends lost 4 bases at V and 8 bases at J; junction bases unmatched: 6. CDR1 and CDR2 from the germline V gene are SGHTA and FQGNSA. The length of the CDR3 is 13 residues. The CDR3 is CASSSTGQVGYTF. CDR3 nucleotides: TGTGCCAGCAGCTCTACGGGACAGGTGGGCTACACCTTC.

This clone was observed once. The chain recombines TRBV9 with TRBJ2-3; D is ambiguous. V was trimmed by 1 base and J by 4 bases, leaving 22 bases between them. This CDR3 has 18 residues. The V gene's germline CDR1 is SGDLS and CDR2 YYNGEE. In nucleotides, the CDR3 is TGTGCCAGCAGCGTACTCCCGGGTGGGGTAGGGTCGGCAGATACGCAGTATTTT. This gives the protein CASSVLPGGVGSADTQYF. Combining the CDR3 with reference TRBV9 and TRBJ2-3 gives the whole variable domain DSGVTQTPKHLITATGQRVTLRCSPRSGDLSVYWYQQSLDQGLQFLIQYYNGEERAKGNILERFSAQQFPDLHSELNLSSLELGDSALYFCASSVLPGGVGSADTQYFGPGTRLTVL.

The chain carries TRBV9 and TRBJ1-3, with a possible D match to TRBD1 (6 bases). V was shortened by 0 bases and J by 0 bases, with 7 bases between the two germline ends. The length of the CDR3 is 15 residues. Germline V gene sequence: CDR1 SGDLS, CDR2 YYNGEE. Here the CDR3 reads CASSVGTASGNTIYF. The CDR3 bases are TGTGCCAGCAGCGTAGGGACAGCCTCTGGAAACACCATATATTTT.

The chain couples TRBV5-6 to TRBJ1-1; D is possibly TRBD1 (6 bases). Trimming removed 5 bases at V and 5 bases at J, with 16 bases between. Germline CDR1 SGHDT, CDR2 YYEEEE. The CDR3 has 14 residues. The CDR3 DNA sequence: TGTGCCAGCAGAATTGGGGGCAGGGGAACTGAAGCTTTCTTT. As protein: CASRIGGRGTEAFF.

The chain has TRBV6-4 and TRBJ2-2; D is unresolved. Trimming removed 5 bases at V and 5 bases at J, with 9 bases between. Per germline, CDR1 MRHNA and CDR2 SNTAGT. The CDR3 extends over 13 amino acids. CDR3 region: CASSSRTTGELFF. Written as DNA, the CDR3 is TGTGCCAGCAGTTCACGAACGACCGGGGAGCTGTTTTTT.

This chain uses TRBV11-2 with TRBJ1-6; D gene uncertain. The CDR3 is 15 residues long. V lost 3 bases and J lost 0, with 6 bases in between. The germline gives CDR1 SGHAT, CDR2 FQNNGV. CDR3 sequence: CASSFRSSYNSPLHF. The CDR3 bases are TGTGCCAGCAGCTTCAGGAGCTCCTATAATTCACCCCTCCACTTT.

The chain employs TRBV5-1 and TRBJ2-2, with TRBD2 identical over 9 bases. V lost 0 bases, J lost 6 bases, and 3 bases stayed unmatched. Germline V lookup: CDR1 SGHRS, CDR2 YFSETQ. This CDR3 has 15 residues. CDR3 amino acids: CASSLGLAGPGELFF. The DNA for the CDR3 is TGCGCCAGCAGCTTGGGGCTAGCGGGGCCCGGGGAGCTGTTTTTT.

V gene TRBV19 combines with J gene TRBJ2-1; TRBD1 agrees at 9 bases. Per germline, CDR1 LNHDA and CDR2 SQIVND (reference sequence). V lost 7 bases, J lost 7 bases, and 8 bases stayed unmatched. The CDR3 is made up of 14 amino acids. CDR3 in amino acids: CASKPGQGQNEQFF. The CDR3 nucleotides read TGTGCCAGTAAACCGGGACAGGGTCAGAATGAGCAGTTCTTC.

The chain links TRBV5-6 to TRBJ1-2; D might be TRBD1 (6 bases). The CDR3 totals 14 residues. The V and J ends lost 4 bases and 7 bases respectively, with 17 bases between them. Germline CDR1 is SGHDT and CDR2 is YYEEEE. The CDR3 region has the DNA TGTGCCAGCAGCAGGGGGACGGTTTTATTTGGCTACACCTTC. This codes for CASSRGTVLFGYTF.

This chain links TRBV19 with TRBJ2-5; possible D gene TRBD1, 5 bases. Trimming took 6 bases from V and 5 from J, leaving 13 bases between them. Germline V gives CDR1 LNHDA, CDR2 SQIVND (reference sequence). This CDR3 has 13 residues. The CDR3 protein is CASRSGQSETQYF. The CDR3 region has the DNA TGTGCCAGTAGGAGTGGACAATCCGAGACCCAGTACTTC.

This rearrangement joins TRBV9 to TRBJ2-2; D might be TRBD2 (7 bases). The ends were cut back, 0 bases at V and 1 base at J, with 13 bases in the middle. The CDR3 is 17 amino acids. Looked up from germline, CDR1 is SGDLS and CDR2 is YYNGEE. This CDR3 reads CASSVDGGQQNTGELFF. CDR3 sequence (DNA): TGTGCCAGCAGCGTAGACGGGGGGCAGCAGAACACCGGGGAGCTGTTTTTT.

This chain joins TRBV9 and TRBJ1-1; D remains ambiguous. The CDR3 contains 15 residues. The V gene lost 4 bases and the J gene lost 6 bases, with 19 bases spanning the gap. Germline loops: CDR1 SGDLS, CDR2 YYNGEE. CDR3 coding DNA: TGTGCCAGCAGCCCCCCTGGGAGGGTTTGGGCTGAAGCTTTCTTT. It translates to CASSPPGRVWAEAFF.

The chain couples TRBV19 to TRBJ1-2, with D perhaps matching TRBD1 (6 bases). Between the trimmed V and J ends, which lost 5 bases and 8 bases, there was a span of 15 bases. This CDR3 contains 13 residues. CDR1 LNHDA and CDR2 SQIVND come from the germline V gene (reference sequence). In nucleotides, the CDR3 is TGTGCCAGTAGTTCACAGGGTGTGGGCGGCTACACCTTC. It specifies CASSSQGVGGYTF.

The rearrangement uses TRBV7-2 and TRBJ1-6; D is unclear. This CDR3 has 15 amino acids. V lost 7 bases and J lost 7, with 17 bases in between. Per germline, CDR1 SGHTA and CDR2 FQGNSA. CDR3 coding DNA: TGTGCCAGCATCCCTAGGTCGCCAGTCAATTCACCCCTCCACTTT. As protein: CASIPRSPVNSPLHF. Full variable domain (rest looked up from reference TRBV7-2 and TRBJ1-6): GAGVSQSPSNKVTEKGKDVELRCDPISGHTALYWYRQSLGQGLEFLIYFQGNSAPDKSGLPSDRFSAERTGGSVSTLTIQRTQQEDSAVYLCASIPRSPVNSPLHFGNGTRLTVT.

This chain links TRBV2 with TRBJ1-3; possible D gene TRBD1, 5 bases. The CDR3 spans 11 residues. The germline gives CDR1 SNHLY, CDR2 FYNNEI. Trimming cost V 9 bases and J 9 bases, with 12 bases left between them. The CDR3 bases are TGTGCCAGTAGAGGGGAATCCACCATATATTTT. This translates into CASRGESTIYF.

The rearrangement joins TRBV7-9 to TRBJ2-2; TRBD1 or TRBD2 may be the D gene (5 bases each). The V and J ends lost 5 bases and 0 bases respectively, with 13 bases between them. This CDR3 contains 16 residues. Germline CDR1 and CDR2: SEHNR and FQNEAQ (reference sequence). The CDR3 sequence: CASSHPGPTNTGELFF. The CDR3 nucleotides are TGTGCCAGCAGCCACCCGGGACCTACGAACACCGGGGAGCTGTTTTTT. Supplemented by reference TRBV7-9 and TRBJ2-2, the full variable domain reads DTGVSQNPRHKITKRGQNVTFRCDPISEHNRLYWYRQTLGQGPEFLTYFQNEAQLEKSRLLSDRFSAERPKGSFSTLEIQRTEQGDSAMYLCASSHPGPTNTGELFFGEGSRLTVL.